Reported below is one T cell receptor (beta chain). Its antigen is not identified. The source of the sample is a study of CD8 T cells in ankylosing spondylitis. Findings and limits, study-wide: A TCR beta motif made of roughly eight highly homologous variants seemed typical of ankylosing spondylitis blood. Within peripheral blood, clones linked to disease were CD8+ and relatively rare.

CDR3 length: 15 amino acids. Germline V gene sequence: CDR1 SGHRS, CDR2 YFSETQ. V was clipped by 3 bases and J by 4 bases, with 15 bases between them. Generation of TCR beta libraries employed quantitative 5'-RACE incorporating molecular barcodes. One entry per CDR3 protein, called by TCRdb with MiXCR from the 5' RACE reads. The data contain roughly 400,000 distinct CDR3 sequences, around 24% of them seen just once; the ten biggest clones take up 15% to 20%. The chain is built from TRBV5-1 and TRBJ2-3; no firm D call. Sample: blood, either unsorted or a sorted T cell fraction (not recorded which). The clonotype was recovered from a male donor with ankylosing spondylitis. As DNA, the CDR3 is TGCGCCAGCAGCTCTCCCAGTCAATCACCAGATACGCAGTATTTT. Translated, it gives CASSSPSQSPDTQYF. The full variable domain, in which reference TRBV5-1 and TRBJ2-3 provide the parts outside the CDR3, is KAGVTQTPRYLIKTRGQQVTLSCSPISGHRSVSWYQQTPGQGLQFLFEYFSETQRNKGNFPGRFSGRQFSNSRSEMNVSTLELGDSALYLCASSSPSQSPDTQYFGPGTRLTVL.